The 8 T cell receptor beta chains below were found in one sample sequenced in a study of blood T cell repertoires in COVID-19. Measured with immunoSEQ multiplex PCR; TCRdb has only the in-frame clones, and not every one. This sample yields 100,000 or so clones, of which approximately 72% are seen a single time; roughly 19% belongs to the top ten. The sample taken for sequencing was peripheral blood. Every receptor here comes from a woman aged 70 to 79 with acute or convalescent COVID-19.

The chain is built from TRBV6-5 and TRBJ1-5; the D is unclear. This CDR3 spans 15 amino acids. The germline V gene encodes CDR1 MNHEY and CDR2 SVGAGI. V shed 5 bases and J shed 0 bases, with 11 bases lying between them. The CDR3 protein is CASSKQWNSNQPQHF. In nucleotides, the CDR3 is TGTGCCAGCAGTAAACAGTGGAATAGCAATCAGCCCCAGCATTTT.

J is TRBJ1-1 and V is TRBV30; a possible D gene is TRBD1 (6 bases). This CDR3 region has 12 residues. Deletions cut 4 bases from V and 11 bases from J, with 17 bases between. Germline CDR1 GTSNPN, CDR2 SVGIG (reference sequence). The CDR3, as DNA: TGTGCCTGGATCGTCGGGACAATTAGTGCTTTCTTT. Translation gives CAWIVGTISAFF.

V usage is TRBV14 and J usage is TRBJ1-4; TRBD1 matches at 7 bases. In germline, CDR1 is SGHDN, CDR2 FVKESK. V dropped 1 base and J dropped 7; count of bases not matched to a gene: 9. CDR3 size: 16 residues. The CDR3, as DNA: TGTGCCAGCAGCCAAGGCAACAGGGGCATAGGTGAAAAACTGTTTTTT. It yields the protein CASSQGNRGIGEKLFF.

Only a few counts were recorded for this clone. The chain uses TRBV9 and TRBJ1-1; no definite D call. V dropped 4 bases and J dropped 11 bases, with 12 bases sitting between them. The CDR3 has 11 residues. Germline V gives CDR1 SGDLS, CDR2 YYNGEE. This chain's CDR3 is CASSPSVGAFF. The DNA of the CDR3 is TGTGCCAGCAGCCCCAGCGTTGGGGCTTTCTTT.

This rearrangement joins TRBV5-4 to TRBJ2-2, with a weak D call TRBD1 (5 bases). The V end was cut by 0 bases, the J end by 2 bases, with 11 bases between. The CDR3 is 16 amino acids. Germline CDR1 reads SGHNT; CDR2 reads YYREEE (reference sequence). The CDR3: CASSLAVDRNTGELFF. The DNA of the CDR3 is TGTGCCAGCAGCTTGGCCGTAGACAGAAACACCGGGGAGCTGTTTTTT.

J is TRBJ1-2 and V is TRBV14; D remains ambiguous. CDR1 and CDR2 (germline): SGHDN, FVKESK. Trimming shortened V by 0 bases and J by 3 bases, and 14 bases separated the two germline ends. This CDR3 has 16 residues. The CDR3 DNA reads TGTGCCAGCAGCCAAGAACATAACCGACGGGACTATGGCTACACCTTC. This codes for CASSQEHNRRDYGYTF.

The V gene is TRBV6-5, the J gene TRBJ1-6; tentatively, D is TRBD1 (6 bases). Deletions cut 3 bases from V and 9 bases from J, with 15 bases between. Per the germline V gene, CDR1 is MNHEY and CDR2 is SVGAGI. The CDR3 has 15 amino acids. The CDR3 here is CASSYRQGSPSPLHF. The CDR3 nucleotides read TGTGCCAGCAGTTATAGGCAGGGGTCACCTTCACCCCTCCACTTT.

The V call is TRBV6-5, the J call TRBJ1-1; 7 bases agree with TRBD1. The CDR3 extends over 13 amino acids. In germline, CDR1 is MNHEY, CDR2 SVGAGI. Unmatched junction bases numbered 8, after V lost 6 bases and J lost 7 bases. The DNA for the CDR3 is TGTGCCAGCAGCCGGGACAGCTTCGTTGAAGCTTTCTTT. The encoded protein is CASSRDSFVEAFF.